This TCR beta chain emerged from a study of T cell responses to AZD1222 COVID-19 vaccine listed by TCRdb under 2021. Regarding the study in general: AZD1222 recipients whose second dose came at about 4 weeks and those whose second dose came at about 12 weeks were combined into one group, since spike-specific TCR depth and breadth did not differ between the two schedules. A total of approximately 240 trial participants underwent TCR sequencing, of whom some 210 received two doses of AZD1222 and about 26 received two doses of the MenACWY control vaccine. Trial participants were enrolled into age subgroups of 18-55, 56-69 and 70-plus years, which contained roughly 140, 27 and 60 TCR-sequenced participants, respectively.

Results and caveats for the whole study, not just this receptor: Only five or six AZD1222 recipients were SARS-CoV-2 seropositive at baseline, limiting conclusions about previously exposed vaccinees. Because no day 14 peak-response samples were available, the repertoires could be characterized only after the peak T cell response. The 56-69-year group was small, and its depth increase did not reach significance, likely because of low power. Reportedly, close to half of the unique spike-specific TCRs recognized epitopes lying outside the regions that are mutated in the B.1.351 and B.1.1.7 variants. The whole spike protein was spanned by vaccine-associated CD4 TCRs, and dominant responses were seen in regions 160-218 and 743-854. A significant rise in spike-specific TCR breadth and depth was observed after two AZD1222 doses relative to day 0 and relative to MenACWY recipients. Most participants were white British and females outnumbered males, and the authors suggested that clonal diversity may have been underestimated.

Of note for this clone: Its recognized antigen is unknown. Base qualities are not at hand, and no much larger clone is one base apart.

The sample's time point label, in plain terms: baseline before first vaccination. Vaccinee samples came from UK trials COV001 and COV002, including a single-blind randomized controlled phase 2/3 trial of AZD1222 (ChAdOx1 nCoV-19) in healthy adults. For TCRbeta chain sequencing, PBMC samples from trial participants were taken at day 0 and at day 28 after the second dose. The CDR3 regions of human TCRbeta chains were subjected to immunosequencing. In the authors' own workflow: Repertoire TCRs were checked for matches against a reference library of SARS-CoV-2-specific TCRs that had been generated using the MIRA antigen-specificity platform. Breadth was defined as the fraction of unique TCRs that were SARS-CoV-2-associated, and depth was defined as the fraction of total T cells that were SARS-CoV-2-associated. Using the MIRA data, each spike-specific TCR was assigned both to the spike region to which the TCR was reactive and to a CD4 or CD8 class. Log10-transformed breadth and depth values were compared by one-way ANOVA with Sidak's multiple comparisons tests. Imported from immuneACCESS, the table was reduced by TCRdb to in-frame sequences with V and J called. These copies leave out some clones; in studies compared against another copy, an unresolved V gene accounts for under half, and the cause of the remainder is not known. D and trimming were read from the DNA, whereas the V and J calls and clone size are those reported in that table. The table for this sample lists around 160,000 clones; over 75% of them were counted only once. The ten most abundant clones make up approximately 1.5% of the sample.

The source was peripheral blood, collected on day 0 of AZD1222 vaccination. The TCR originated in an adult in good health.

The CDR3 protein sequence reads: CASSSLTREKLFF. The nucleotide sequence is TGTGCCAGTAGTTCACTGACACGTGAAAAACTGTTTTTT. The chain couples TRBV19 to TRBJ1-4; no D segment can be confidently identified. V sheds 5 bases and J sheds 7 bases, leaving 11 bases between their ends. Based on the germline V gene (reference sequence), the CDR1 and CDR2 sequences are LNHDA and SQIVND. From the cysteine through the phenylalanine, the CDR3 covers 13 amino acids. Only the CDR3 DNA is retained, 39 bases long and in frame from the first base.